These 6 T cell receptor beta chains originate from one sample sequenced in a study of T cell responses to AZD1222 COVID-19 vaccine. TCRdb's table, derived via immunoSEQ multiplex PCR, lists solely in-frame clones and lacks some. The table includes tens of thousands of clones, 80% to 90% detected once. The starting material was peripheral blood, obtained on day 0 of AZD1222 vaccination. The receptors derive from an adult in good health.

The chain has TRBV7-2 and TRBJ2-7, with D unclear. The CDR3 contains 14 residues. V was shortened by 1 base and J by 1 base, with 8 bases between the two germline ends. Germline V gives CDR1 SGHTA, CDR2 FQGNSA. The CDR3, as DNA: TGTGCCAGCAGCTTAGGATGGGGTTCCTACGAGCAGTACTTC. Its translation: CASSLGWGSYEQYF.

The chain recombines TRBV7-3 with TRBJ1-1; maybe TRBD1 (5 bases). Germline V CDR1 and CDR2: SGHTA, FQGTGA. The V end was cut by 4 bases, the J end by 1 base, with 7 bases between. CDR3 length equals 13 residues. Written as DNA, the CDR3 is TGTGCCAGCAGCTCCGGGGCGAACACTGAAGCTTTCTTT. Residues: CASSSGANTEAFF.

V is TRBV7-8 and J is TRBJ2-5; D is unclear. Germline CDR1 reads SGHVS; CDR2 reads FQNEAQ. Trimming removed 5 bases from V and 6 bases from J, with 7 bases in between. The CDR3 has 11 amino acids. The CDR3 is CASSQRQTQYF. Written as DNA, the CDR3 is TGTGCCAGCAGCCAACGACAGACCCAGTACTTC.

The gene calls are TRBV3-1 (or the pseudogene TRBV3-2) and TRBJ1-4; tentatively, D is TRBD1 (5 bases). Germline V gene sequence: CDR1 LGHDT, CDR2 YNNKEL (reference sequence). The V gene lost 4 bases and the J gene lost 5 bases, with 14 bases spanning the gap. This CDR3 is 15 amino acids long. In nucleotides, the CDR3 is TGTGCCAGCAGCCCGACGCAGGGTTTAAATGAAAAACTGTTTTTT. It encodes CASSPTQGLNEKLFF.

J is TRBJ1-6 and V is TRBV4-2; D remains ambiguous. CDR3 length: 14 amino acids. Germline V lookup: CDR1 LGHNA, CDR2 YNFKEQ. V gave up 1 base and J gave up 7 bases, with 8 bases separating them. CDR3 nucleotide sequence: TGTGCCAGCAGCCAAGTGCTGGGGAATTCACCCCTCCACTTT. Translating gives CASSQVLGNSPLHF.

This clone was counted once. The J gene is TRBJ1-2, the V gene TRBV7-2; D perhaps matches TRBD1 (6 bases). Per germline, CDR1 SGHTA and CDR2 FQGNSA. The CDR3 is 14 residues long. Trimming cost V 1 base and J 7 bases, with 13 bases left between them. CDR3 in DNA: TGTGCCAGCAGCTTAGACAGGGCCCAGGGTGGCTACACCTTC. Its translation is CASSLDRAQGGYTF.